The clone carrying this TCR beta chain was observed a handful of times. The data derive from a study of human T cells and chemical hapten exposure. Study as a whole: The patient population, which was mostly female, had alopecia areata, totalis or universalis.

For the library, individual cDNA molecules each received unique molecular identifiers. Via MiXCR, TCRdb re-called the RACE reads, giving one row per CDR3 protein. The table includes about 59,000 distinct CDR3 sequences, around 11% detected once. Time point meaning: pre-sensitization, week 0. Described treatment: therapeutic diphenylcyclopropenone sensitization with weekly scalp DPC. CDR1 and CDR2 (germline): SGHAT, FQNNGV. The CDR3 spans 15 residues. V lost 4 bases, J lost 6 bases, and 19 bases lay in between. This chain uses TRBV11-2 with TRBJ2-7, with TRBD1 as a possible D gene (6 bases). This TCR was sampled from a woman between 35 and 50 years old with alopecia areata. Some clones in this sample may be carry-over from other donors' samples. This specimen consisted of whole blood, obtained in connection with sensitization to the hapten diphenylcyclopropenone (DPC). CDR3 DNA: TGTGCCAGCAGCTCACAAGGCAACAGGGCAGGCGAGCAGTACTTC. Its translation: CASSSQGNRAGEQYF.